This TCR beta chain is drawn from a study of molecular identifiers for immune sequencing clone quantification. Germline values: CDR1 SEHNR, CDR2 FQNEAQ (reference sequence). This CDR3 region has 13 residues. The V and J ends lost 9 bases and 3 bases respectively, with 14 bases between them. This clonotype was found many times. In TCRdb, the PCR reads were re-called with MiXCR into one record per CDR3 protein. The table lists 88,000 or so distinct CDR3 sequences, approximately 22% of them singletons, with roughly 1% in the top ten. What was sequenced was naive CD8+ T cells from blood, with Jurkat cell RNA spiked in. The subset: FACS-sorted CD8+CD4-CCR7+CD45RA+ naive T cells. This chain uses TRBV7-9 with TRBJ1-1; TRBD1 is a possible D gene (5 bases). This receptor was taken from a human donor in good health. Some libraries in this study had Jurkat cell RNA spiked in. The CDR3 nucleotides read TGTGCCAGAATGGGGCCTCCGGACACTGAAGCTTTCTTT. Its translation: CARMGPPDTEAFF.